This record looks at one T cell receptor (beta chain) sequence and its context. This sample is part of a study of blood T cell repertoires in COVID-19. Study-level information: Sources were T cells, B-cell-depleted T cells, or PBMCs; the material itself was cDNA or gDNA.

Trimming cost V 6 bases and J 8 bases, with 13 bases left between them. Germline V lookup: CDR1 SNHLY, CDR2 FYNNEI. The CDR3 totals 12 residues. Methods used by the authors: Amplification of reference gene primers provided the estimated nucleated cell counts. Assay used: immunoSEQ multiplex PCR; TCRdb lists only in-frame clones, some missing. V and J calls and clone size are given by that table; D and trimming were obtained from the DNA. The repertoire has 250,000 to 300,000 clones, 85% to 90% of them found once; the top ten carry 3.6%. Material: peripheral blood. The V and J genes are TRBV2 and TRBJ1-1; D gene unclear. The TCR sequence derives from a man younger than 35 with active or convalescent COVID-19. CDR3 sequence (DNA): TGTGCCAGCAGGCCTCTAAGCCCCGAAGCTTTCTTT. It yields the protein CASRPLSPEAFF.